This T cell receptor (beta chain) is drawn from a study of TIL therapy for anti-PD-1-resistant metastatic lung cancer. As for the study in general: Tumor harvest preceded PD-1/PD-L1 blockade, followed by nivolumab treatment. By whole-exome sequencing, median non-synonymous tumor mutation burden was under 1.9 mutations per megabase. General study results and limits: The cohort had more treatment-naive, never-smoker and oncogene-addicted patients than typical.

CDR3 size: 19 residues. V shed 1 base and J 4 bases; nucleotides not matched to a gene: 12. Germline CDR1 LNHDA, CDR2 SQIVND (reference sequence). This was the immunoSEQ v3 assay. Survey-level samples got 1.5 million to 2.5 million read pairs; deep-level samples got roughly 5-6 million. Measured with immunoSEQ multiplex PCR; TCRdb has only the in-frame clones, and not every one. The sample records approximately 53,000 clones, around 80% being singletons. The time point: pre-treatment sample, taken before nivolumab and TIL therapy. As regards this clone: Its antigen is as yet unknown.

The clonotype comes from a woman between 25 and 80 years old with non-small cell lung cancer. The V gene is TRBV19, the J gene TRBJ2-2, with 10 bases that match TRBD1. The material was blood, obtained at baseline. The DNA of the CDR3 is TGTGCCAGTAGTATAGCGCTCCAGGGACAGGGGTTCGGCACCGGGGAGCTGTTTTTT. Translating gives CASSIALQGQGFGTGELFF. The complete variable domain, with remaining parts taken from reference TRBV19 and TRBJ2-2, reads DGGITQSPKYLFRKEGQNVTLSCEQNLNHDAMYWYRQDPGQGLRLIYYSQIVNDFQKGDIAEGYSVSREKKESFPLTVTSAQKNPTAFYLCASSIALQGQGFGTGELFFGEGSRLTVL.